This TCR beta chain was sequenced for a study of vaccination effects on CD4 cells after COVID-19. Study-wide points: Few convalescent patients were studied, and early post-infection samples were lacking.

The ends lost 5 bases at V and 4 bases at J; junction bases unmatched: 13. The CDR3 runs to 16 residues. Germline lookup yields CDR1 SGHTA and CDR2 FQGNSA. A word on this clone: Its antigen is as yet unknown.

Profiled with immunoSEQ multiplex PCR; TCRdb holds only in-frame clones, not every one. Of about 46,000 clones listed, about 70% are singletons. Culture proceeded for more than 8 days, and CD4+ T cells were then isolated. The rearrangement uses TRBV7-2 and TRBJ2-5; 7 bases are shared with TRBD2. Source: CD4+ T cells from PBMCs cultured without peptide, taken before COVID-19 vaccination. The TCR was taken from a human donor who had a prior SARS-CoV-2 infection. In nucleotides, the CDR3 is TGTGCCAGCAGCACGGGGACCGAGGGAGGGGCAGAGACCCAGTACTTC. Amino acids: CASSTGTEGGAETQYF.